Each of the 2 T cell receptor beta chains below was sequenced from the same sample in a study of shared clonotypes between healthy human individuals. Only in-frame clones appear in the TCRdb table, and some are missing; sequencing was by immunoSEQ multiplex PCR. The table has millions of clones, approximately 94% seen once. Sequencing was done on a sample of naive CD4+ T cells sorted from blood. Subset: CD45RA+ positively selected. The receptor source for this set is a man between 18 and 35 years old in good health.

This chain links TRBV6-5 with TRBJ2-1; TRBD2 matches 10 bases. Unmatched junction bases numbered 7, after V lost 10 bases and J lost 7 bases. From germline, CDR1 is MNHEY and CDR2 SVGAGI. The CDR3 runs 13 residues. This CDR3 is CATLAGVGNEQFF. For the CDR3, the DNA is TGTGCCACCCTAGCGGGAGTTGGTAATGAGCAGTTCTTC.

The rearrangement links TRBV30 to TRBJ2-7; D gene ambiguous. CDR3 length: 15 amino acids. The V and J ends lost 0 bases and 4 bases respectively, with 16 bases between them. Germline V lookup: CDR1 GTSNPN, CDR2 SVGIG (reference sequence). The CDR3 coding sequence is TGTGCCTGGAGTGTAAAGACTTTGGGCGGTTACGAGCAGTACTTC. It codes for CAWSVKTLGGYEQYF.